A selection of T cell receptor beta chains follows, all from one sample in a study of OX40 agonist ivuxolimab in advanced cancers. Sequenced by immunoSEQ multiplex PCR; TCRdb stores in-frame clones only, minus some. Altogether about 20,000 clones are present, 74% being singletons, with the ten largest covering more than 25%. The starting material was CD4+ or CD8+ T cells sorted from blood, obtained in a trial of the OX40 agonist ivuxolimab. Every receptor here comes from an adult with an advanced solid tumor such as melanoma, head and neck, liver or kidney cancer. Both conserved end residues are part of each CDR3. D genes are given only for firm matches. Clone size is not always given. Where it is, it says once, few, many or a class for expanded clones.

CDR3nt,CDR3aa,v_gene,d_gene,abundance,j_gene
TGTGCCAGCAGCCAATCGGTGACAGGGGAGATCTCCTACGAGCAGTACTTC,CASSQSVTGEISYEQYF,TRBV16,TRBD1,NA,TRBJ2-7
TGTGCCAGCAGCTCCAAGTCCGGGGGAGGCGGCCCGGAGACCCAGTACTTC,CASSSKSGGGGPETQYF,TRBV11-2,NA,NA,TRBJ2-5
TGTGCCAGCAGTTACGGGGCCTTTGAAGCTTTCTTT,CASSYGAFEAFF,TRBV5-4,NA,once,TRBJ1-1
TGTGCCAGTAGTCTGATAGGGGCAGGCACCGGGGAGCTGTTTTTT,CASSLIGAGTGELFF,TRBV19,NA,NA,TRBJ2-2
TGTGCCAGCAGCCCCTGGGACAGCTACGAGCAGTACTTC,CASSPWDSYEQYF,TRBV7-6,TRBD1,NA,TRBJ2-7
TGTGCCTGGAGTGTGGGTAGCAATCAGCCCCAGCATTTT,CAWSVGSNQPQHF,TRBV30,NA,NA,TRBJ1-5
TGCGCCAGCAGCTTAGCGGGAGGGCTTGCCGAGCAGTACTTC,CASSLAGGLAEQYF,TRBV5-1,TRBD2,NA,TRBJ2-7
TGCGCCAGCAGCCAAGATGCGTTAGAGACCCAGTACTTC,CASSQDALETQYF,TRBV4-1,NA,NA,TRBJ2-5
TGTGCCAGCAGCTCTTACCAAGAGACCCAGTACTTC,CASSSYQETQYF,TRBV5-6,NA,NA,TRBJ2-5
TGCGCCAGCAGCTTGGCTACAGGGGCGGTGGGGACTGAAGCTTTCTTT,CASSLATGAVGTEAFF,TRBV4-1,TRBD1,many,TRBJ1-1
TGCGCCAGCAGCCCGGGTGTAGCACCACCTTCCCAAGAGACCCAGTACTTC,CASSPGVAPPSQETQYF,TRBV5-1,NA,NA,TRBJ2-5
TGCGCCAGCAGCCAAGCTCACGCGGAAGTGGGGTACAATGAGCAGTTCTTC,CASSQAHAEVGYNEQFF,TRBV4-1,NA,NA,TRBJ2-1
TGTGCCAGCAGTCCCTTAGGGGGGGTCAGCGAGCAGTACTTC,CASSPLGGVSEQYF,TRBV27,NA,NA,TRBJ2-7
TGTGCCAGCAGTCCTTGGACTAGCGGGATATTAATCGGGGAGCTGTTTTTT,CASSPWTSGILIGELFF,TRBV28,TRBD2,NA,TRBJ2-2
TGTGCCAGCAGCTTCGGGACAGGCAGCCGGCTATGGCAGCCCCAGCATTTT,CASSFGTGSRLWQPQHF,TRBV5-6,TRBD1,NA,TRBJ1-5
TGTGCCAGCAGCTTAGTGACTAGCGGGGTGGGGACCCAGTACTTC,CASSLVTSGVGTQYF,TRBV7-8,TRBD2,once,TRBJ2-5
TGTGCCAGCAGCCCCACGGCGGGGGGCATTACTGAAGCTTTCTTT,CASSPTAGGITEAFF,TRBV11-2,NA,few,TRBJ1-1
TGTGCCAGTAGTATCGGGAGGGGCGGCGGGTACGAGCAGTACTTC,CASSIGRGGGYEQYF,TRBV19,TRBD2,few,TRBJ2-7
TGTGCCAGCAGGCCAACATGGTTCACTGAAGCTTTCTTT,CASRPTWFTEAFF,TRBV28,NA,few,TRBJ1-1
TGTGCCAGCAGCGTATGGGTGCACACTGAAGCTTTCTTT,CASSVWVHTEAFF,TRBV9,NA,few,TRBJ1-1
TGTGCCAGCAACGGCCCCGGGACAGGGGCCGGGGAGCTGTTTTTT,CASNGPGTGAGELFF,TRBV21-1,NA,NA,TRBJ2-2
TGCGCCAGCAGCCAAGATTGGGACTGGGGGTCGACCCAGTACTTC,CASSQDWDWGSTQYF,TRBV4-3,NA,NA,TRBJ2-5
TGCGCCAGCAGTGAGGTAGCGGGAGGGCCCACAGATACGCAGTATTTT,CASSEVAGGPTDTQYF,TRBV10-1,TRBD2,NA,TRBJ2-3
TGTGCCAGCACCTTACAACCTTGGGGGACTCGTACCGGGGAGCTGTTTTTT,CASTLQPWGTRTGELFF,TRBV5-6,NA,NA,TRBJ2-2
TGTGCCAGCAGCTTATTTGACAGGGTCAATGGAAACACCATATATTTT,CASSLFDRVNGNTIYF,TRBV7-9,TRBD1,few,TRBJ1-3
TGTGCCAGCAGCTTATTCGCCGGGGAGCTGTTTTTT,CASSLFAGELFF,TRBV13,NA,NA,TRBJ2-2
TGTGCCAGCAGCCCCCGGACTAGCGGGTTAGACACGGATACGCAGTATTTT,CASSPRTSGLDTDTQYF,TRBV5-4,TRBD2,NA,TRBJ2-3
TGTGCCAGCTCATACACAGATACGCAGTATTTT,CASSYTDTQYF,TRBV18,NA,NA,TRBJ2-3
TGTGCCAGCAGCTTATCTAGCGGGAGTTGGGATGAGCAGTTCTTC,CASSLSSGSWDEQFF,TRBV7-9,TRBD2,NA,TRBJ2-1
TGTGCCAGCAGTCGCCCCCAGAAAGCATATGGCTACACCTTC,CASSRPQKAYGYTF,TRBV2,NA,NA,TRBJ1-2
TGTGCCTGGAGTGTTCCTTCAGCGGGATCGGCCCTCTACGAGCAGTACTTC,CAWSVPSAGSALYEQYF,TRBV30,TRBD2,NA,TRBJ2-7
TGCGCCAGCAGCCAAGCACGGGACAGTTACCAAGAGACCCAGTACTTC,CASSQARDSYQETQYF,TRBV4-1,TRBD1,NA,TRBJ2-5
TGCGCCAGCAGCTTTGACAGAATGAACACTGAAGCTTTCTTT,CASSFDRMNTEAFF,TRBV5-1,NA,large,TRBJ1-1
TGCGCCAGCAGCTTGTTGTGGGGCGATGAGCAGTTCTTC,CASSLLWGDEQFF,TRBV5-1,NA,NA,TRBJ2-1
TGTGCCAGCAGTTTGACAGGGGGTTTCACAGATACGCAGTATTTT,CASSLTGGFTDTQYF,TRBV27,TRBD1,NA,TRBJ2-3
TGCAGCGTCCGGGGTCGCGAGCAGTACTTC,CSVRGREQYF,TRBV29-1,NA,NA,TRBJ2-7
TGTGCCAGCAGCAACCTCGGCACAGATACGCAGTATTTT,CASSNLGTDTQYF,TRBV7-9,NA,few,TRBJ2-3